This T cell receptor (beta chain) was recorded in a study of identical twins. A universal primer site was incorporated via template switching, and the cDNA contained unique molecular identifiers. TCRdb passed the 5' RACE reads through MiXCR, listing each CDR3 protein once. In the table there are 640,000 or so distinct CDR3 sequences, 5.5% to 6.5% of which are singletons. The study, taken as a whole, reports: Compared with models, monozygotic twins showed more out-of-frame TCR alpha sharing. Out-of-frame alpha sequences common to twins exhibited an excess of low generation probability. Out-of-frame beta sequences exhibited a weaker degree of excess twin sharing.

As concerns this clonotype: What it binds is not known.

Trimming removed 4 bases from V and 11 bases from J, with 22 bases in between. Germline CDR1 and CDR2: SGHRS and YFSETQ. This CDR3 is 15 amino acids long. The genes are TRBV5-1 and TRBJ2-4; weak D call: TRBD1 (7 bases). The sequencing input was naive T cells sorted from blood. The clonotype comes from a man younger than 35 in good health. For the CDR3, the DNA is TGCGCCAGCAGCCCCAGGGGGGCTGGGATTGAATTTCAGTACTTC. Protein: CASSPRGAGIEFQYF.